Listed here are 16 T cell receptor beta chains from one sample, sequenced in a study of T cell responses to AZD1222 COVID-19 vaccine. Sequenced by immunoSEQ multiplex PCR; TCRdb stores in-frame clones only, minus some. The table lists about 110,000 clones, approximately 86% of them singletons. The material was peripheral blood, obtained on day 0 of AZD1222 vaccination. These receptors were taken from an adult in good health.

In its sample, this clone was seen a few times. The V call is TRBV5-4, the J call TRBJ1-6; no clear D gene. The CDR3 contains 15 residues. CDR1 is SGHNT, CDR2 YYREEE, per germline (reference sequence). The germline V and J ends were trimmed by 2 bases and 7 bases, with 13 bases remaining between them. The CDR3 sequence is CASSFDRGLNSPLHF. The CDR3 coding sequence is TGTGCCAGCAGCTTTGATCGGGGTTTGAATTCACCCCTCCACTTT.

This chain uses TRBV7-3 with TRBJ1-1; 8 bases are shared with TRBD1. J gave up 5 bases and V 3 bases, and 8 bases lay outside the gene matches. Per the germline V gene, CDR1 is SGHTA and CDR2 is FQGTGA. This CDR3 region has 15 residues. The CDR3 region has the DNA TGTGCCAGCAGCTTGGACAGGGCTGGAGGAACTGAAGCTTTCTTT. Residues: CASSLDRAGGTEAFF. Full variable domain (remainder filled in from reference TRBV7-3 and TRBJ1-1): GAGVSQTPSNKVTEKGKYVELRCDPISGHTALYWYRQSLGQGPEFLIYFQGTGAADDSGLPNDRFFAVRPEGSVSTLKIQRTERGDSAVYLCASSLDRAGGTEAFFGQGTRLTVV.

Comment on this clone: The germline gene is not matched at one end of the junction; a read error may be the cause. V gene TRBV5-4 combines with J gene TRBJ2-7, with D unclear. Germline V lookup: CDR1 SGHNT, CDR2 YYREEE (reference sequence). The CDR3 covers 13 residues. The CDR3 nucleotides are TGTGCCAGCAGCTTGGGGACCTCGGTTGAAGGGAAGTTC. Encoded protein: CASSLGTSVEGKF.

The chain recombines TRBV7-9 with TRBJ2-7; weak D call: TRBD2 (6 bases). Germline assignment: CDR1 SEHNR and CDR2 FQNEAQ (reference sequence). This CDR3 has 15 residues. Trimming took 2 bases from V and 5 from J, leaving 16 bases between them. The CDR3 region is CASSLMWGDLNEQYF. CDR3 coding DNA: TGTGCCAGCAGCTTAATGTGGGGGGATTTGAACGAGCAGTACTTC.

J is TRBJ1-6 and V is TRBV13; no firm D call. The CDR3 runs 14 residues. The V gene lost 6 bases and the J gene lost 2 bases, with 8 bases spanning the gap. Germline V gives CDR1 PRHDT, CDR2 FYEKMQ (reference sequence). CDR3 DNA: TGTGCCAGCAGTACAGCAACCTATAATTCACCCCTCCACTTT. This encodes CASSTATYNSPLHF.

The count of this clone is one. In nucleotides, the CDR3 is TGCGCCAGCAGCCAAGAAGGGGTACAGCCCCAGCATTTT. This translates into CASSQEGVQPQHF. The chain combines TRBV4-1 with TRBJ1-5; D perhaps matches TRBD1 (5 bases). The CDR3 runs 13 residues. Trimming pared 0 bases from V and 7 bases from J, leaving 7 bases between. The germline CDR1 and CDR2 sequences are MGHRA and YSYEKL.

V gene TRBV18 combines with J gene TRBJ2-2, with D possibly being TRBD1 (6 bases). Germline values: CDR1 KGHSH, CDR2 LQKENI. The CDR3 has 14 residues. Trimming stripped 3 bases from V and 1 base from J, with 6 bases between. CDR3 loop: CASSPGQNTGELFF. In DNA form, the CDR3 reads TGTGCCAGCTCACCGGGACAGAACACCGGGGAGCTGTTTTTT.

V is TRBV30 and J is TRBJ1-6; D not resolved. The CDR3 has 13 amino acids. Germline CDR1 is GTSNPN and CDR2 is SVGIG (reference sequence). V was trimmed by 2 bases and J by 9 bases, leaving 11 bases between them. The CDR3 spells CAWSRGVGSPLHF. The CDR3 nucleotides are TGTGCCTGGAGTAGAGGAGTGGGTTCACCCCTCCACTTT.

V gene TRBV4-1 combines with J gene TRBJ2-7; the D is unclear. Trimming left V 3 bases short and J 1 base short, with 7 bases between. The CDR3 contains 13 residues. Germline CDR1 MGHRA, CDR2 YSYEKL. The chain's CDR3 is CASSHGNSYEQYF. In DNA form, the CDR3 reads TGCGCCAGCAGCCATGGGAATTCCTACGAGCAGTACTTC.

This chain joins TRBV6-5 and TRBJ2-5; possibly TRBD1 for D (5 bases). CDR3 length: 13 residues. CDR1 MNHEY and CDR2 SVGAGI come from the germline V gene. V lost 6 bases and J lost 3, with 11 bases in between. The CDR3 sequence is CASRALGEETQYF. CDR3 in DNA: TGTGCCAGCAGGGCCCTAGGGGAAGAGACCCAGTACTTC.

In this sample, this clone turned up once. This CDR3 is CASSSGLWRARETQYF. Here the CDR3 DNA reads TGTGCCAGCAGCTCAGGTCTGTGGCGGGCACGCGAGACCCAGTACTTC. This rearrangement joins TRBV7-9 to TRBJ2-5; D possibly corresponds to TRBD2 (5 bases). The CDR3 length is 16 residues. The germline V and J ends were trimmed by 4 bases and 5 bases, with 20 bases remaining between them. The V gene's germline CDR1 is SEHNR and CDR2 FQNEAQ (reference sequence).

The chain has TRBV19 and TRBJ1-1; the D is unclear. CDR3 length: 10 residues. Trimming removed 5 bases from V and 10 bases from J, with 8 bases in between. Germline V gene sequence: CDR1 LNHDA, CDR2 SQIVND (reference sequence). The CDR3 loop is CASSAVGAFF. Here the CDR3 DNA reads TGTGCCAGTAGTGCCGTAGGAGCTTTCTTT.

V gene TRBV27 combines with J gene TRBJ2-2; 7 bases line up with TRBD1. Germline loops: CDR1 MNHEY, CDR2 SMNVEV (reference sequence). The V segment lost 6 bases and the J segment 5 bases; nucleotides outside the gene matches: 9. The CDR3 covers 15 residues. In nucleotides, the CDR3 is TGTGCCAGCAGATTAGACAGGGCATTTACCGGGGAGCTGTTTTTT. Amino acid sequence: CASRLDRAFTGELFF.

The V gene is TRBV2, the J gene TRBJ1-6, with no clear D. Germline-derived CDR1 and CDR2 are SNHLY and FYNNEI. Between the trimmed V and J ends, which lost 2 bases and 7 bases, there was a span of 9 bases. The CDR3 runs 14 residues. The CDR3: CASSEITGNSPLHF. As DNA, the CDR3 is TGTGCCAGCAGTGAAATTACGGGAAATTCACCCCTCCACTTT.

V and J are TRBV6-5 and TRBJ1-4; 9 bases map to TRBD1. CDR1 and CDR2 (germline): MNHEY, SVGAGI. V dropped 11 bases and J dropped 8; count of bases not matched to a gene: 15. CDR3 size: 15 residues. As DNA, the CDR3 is TGTGCCTCCTCCCCCGTGGGACAGGGAAGCGAAAAACTGTTTTTT. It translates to CASSPVGQGSEKLFF.

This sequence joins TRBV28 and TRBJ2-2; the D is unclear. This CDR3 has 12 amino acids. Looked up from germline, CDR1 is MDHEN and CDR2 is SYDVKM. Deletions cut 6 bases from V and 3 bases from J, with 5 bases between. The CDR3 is CASRSHTGELFF. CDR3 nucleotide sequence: TGTGCCAGCAGGTCCCACACCGGGGAGCTGTTTTTT.